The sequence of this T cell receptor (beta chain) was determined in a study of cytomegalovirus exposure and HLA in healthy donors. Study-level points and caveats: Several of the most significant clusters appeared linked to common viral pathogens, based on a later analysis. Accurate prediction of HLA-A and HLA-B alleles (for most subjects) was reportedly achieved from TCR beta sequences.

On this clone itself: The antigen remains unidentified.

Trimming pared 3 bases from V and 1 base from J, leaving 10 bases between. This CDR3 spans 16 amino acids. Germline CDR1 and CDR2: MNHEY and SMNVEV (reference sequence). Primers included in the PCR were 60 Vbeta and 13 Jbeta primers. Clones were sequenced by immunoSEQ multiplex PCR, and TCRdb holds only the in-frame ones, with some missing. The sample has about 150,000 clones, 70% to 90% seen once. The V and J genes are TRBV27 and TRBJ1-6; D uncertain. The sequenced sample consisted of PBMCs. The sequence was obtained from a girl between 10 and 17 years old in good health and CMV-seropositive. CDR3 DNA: TGTGCCAGCAGTTTTAAAGGAGGTTCCTATAATTCACCCCTCCACTTT. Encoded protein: CASSFKGGSYNSPLHF.